These 10 T cell receptor beta chains were sequenced from one sample in a study of blood T cell repertoires in COVID-19. Sequencing used immunoSEQ multiplex PCR; TCRdb keeps in-frame clones, though not all of them. This sample has 150,000 to 200,000 clones, with around 78% found just once. The source material was PBMCs or T cells enriched from blood (not recorded which). Receptors originate from a woman in her forties or fifties who had recovered from COVID-19.

This chain uses TRBV2 with TRBJ1-5; 7 bases align to TRBD1. Germline lookup yields CDR1 SNHLY and CDR2 FYNNEI. The CDR3 sequence is 14 residues long. V lost 5 bases and J lost 5; bases outside the gene matches: 6. As DNA, the CDR3 is TGTGCCAGCAGTCAGACAGGGCGCGATCAGCCCCAGCATTTT. Its translation is CASSQTGRDQPQHF.

V and J are TRBV30 and TRBJ1-2, with D maybe TRBD1 (6 bases). CDR1 and CDR2 from the germline V gene are GTSNPN and SVGIG (reference sequence). The CDR3 totals 12 residues. The V end was cut by 7 bases, the J end by 5 bases, with 14 bases between. CDR3 coding DNA: TGTGCCTCTGAGGGGGTAGAGTATGGCTACACCTTC. It is translated as CASEGVEYGYTF.

The V and J genes are TRBV3-1 (or the pseudogene TRBV3-2) and TRBJ1-3; D is unclear. V was clipped by 4 bases and J by 4 bases, with 17 bases between them. Germline V gives CDR1 LGHDT, CDR2 YNNKEL (reference sequence). This CDR3 has 16 amino acids. In DNA form, the CDR3 reads TGTGCCAGCAGCCTCACGGGATTTGGGTCCGGAAACACCATATATTTT. Its translation is CASSLTGFGSGNTIYF.

In its sample, this clone was seen once. The V gene is TRBV7-8, the J gene TRBJ1-6; D is uncertain. Germline-derived CDR1 and CDR2 are SGHVS and FQNEAQ. CDR3 length equals 13 residues. The V and J ends lost 9 bases and 7 bases respectively, with 13 bases between them. The CDR3 loop reads CASKYVGNSPLHF. CDR3 nucleotides: TGTGCCAGTAAATATGTCGGGAATTCACCCCTCCACTTT.

This clone was seen once. The CDR3 here is CASFSGGGNTEAFF. In nucleotides, the CDR3 is TGTGCCAGCTTCTCTGGAGGAGGGAACACTGAAGCTTTCTTT. The chain links TRBV28 to TRBJ1-1; D is unclear. Between the trimmed V and J ends, which lost 8 bases and 1 base, there was a span of 14 bases. This CDR3 has 14 amino acids. Germline-derived CDR1 and CDR2 are MDHEN and SYDVKM.

This clone has just one count. The V and J genes are TRBV5-1 and TRBJ1-4, with 9 bases identical to TRBD1. With 2 bases clipped from V and 2 bases from J, the junction kept 7 bases outside the gene matches. The CDR3 consists of 17 residues. Germline V gene data show CDR1 as SGHRS and CDR2 as YFSETQ. The CDR3 DNA is TGCGCCAGCAGCTTTAGGTTGACAGGGGGGACTAATGAAAAACTGTTTTTT. Its protein is CASSFRLTGGTNEKLFF.

The chain carries TRBV7-3 and TRBJ1-6; no clear D. In germline, CDR1 is SGHTA, CDR2 FQGTGA. V lost 0 bases to trimming and J lost 7 bases, with 7 bases between them. The length of the CDR3 is 14 residues. Here the CDR3 reads CASSLTPGNSPLHF. As DNA, the CDR3 is TGTGCCAGCAGCTTAACCCCAGGAAATTCACCCCTCCACTTT.

The chain carries TRBV24-1 and TRBJ1-1; D is unclear. The length of the CDR3 is 11 residues. V was trimmed by 6 bases and J by 3 bases, leaving 4 bases between them. CDR1 and CDR2 (germline): KGHDR, SFDVKD. The CDR3 region is CATSQDTEAFF. DNA of the CDR3: TGTGCCACCAGTCAGGACACTGAAGCTTTCTTT.

The rearrangement joins TRBV7-2 to TRBJ2-2; 9 nucleotides agree with TRBD2. Germline CDR1 reads SGHTA; CDR2 reads FQGNSA. V trimming: 1 base; J trimming: 3 bases; junction bases outside the gene matches: 6. CDR3 length equals 17 residues. CDR3: CASSLVAGGSDTGELFF. The CDR3 DNA follows: TGTGCCAGCAGCTTAGTGGCGGGAGGGTCGGACACCGGGGAGCTGTTTTTT. Together with reference TRBV7-2 and TRBJ2-2, the CDR3 gives the full variable domain: GAGVSQSPSNKVTEKGKDVELRCDPISGHTALYWYRQSLGQGLEFLIYFQGNSAPDKSGLPSDRFSAERTGGSVSTLTIQRTQQEDSAVYLCASSLVAGGSDTGELFFGEGSRLTVL.

The genes are TRBV9 and TRBJ1-4; possible D gene TRBD1, 6 bases. Germline V gene data show CDR1 as SGDLS and CDR2 as YYNGEE. The CDR3 runs 15 residues. V lost 3 bases and J 2 bases, leaving 11 bases between the germline ends. The CDR3 here is CASSGTGRTNEKLFF. Here the CDR3 DNA reads TGTGCCAGCAGCGGAACAGGGCGCACTAATGAAAAACTGTTTTTT. Supplemented by reference TRBV9 and TRBJ1-4, the full variable domain reads DSGVTQTPKHLITATGQRVTLRCSPRSGDLSVYWYQQSLDQGLQFLIQYYNGEERAKGNILERFSAQQFPDLHSELNLSSLELGDSALYFCASSGTGRTNEKLFFGSGTQLSVL.